Shown below are 25 T cell receptor beta chains from a single sample sequenced in a study of identifying expanded T cells in peripheral blood. The table came from immunoSEQ multiplex PCR; TCRdb's copy has only in-frame clones and leaves some out. The sample includes approximately 110,000 clones, roughly 91% of them seen just once. The sequencing sample was made of blood. Receptors were obtained from a person between 18 and 75 years old in good health.

This chain uses TRBV19 with TRBJ2-1; 7 bases line up with TRBD2. Germline V gives CDR1 LNHDA, CDR2 SQIVND (reference sequence). Trimming cost V 1 base and J 5 bases; bases outside gene matches: 5. The CDR3 covers 15 residues. The CDR3 spells CASSIAGGNNNEQFF. The CDR3 DNA follows: TGTGCCAGTAGTATAGCGGGGGGAAACAACAATGAGCAGTTCTTC.

The chain couples TRBV7-9 to TRBJ1-2; perhaps TRBD1 as D (6 bases). Between the trimmed V and J ends, which lost 5 bases and 4 bases, there was a span of 14 bases. The germline V gene has CDR1 SEHNR and CDR2 FQNEAQ (reference sequence). The CDR3 covers 14 residues. CDR3 sequence reads: CASSILQGAYGYTF. CDR3 bases: TGTGCCAGCAGCATACTACAGGGCGCCTATGGCTACACCTTC.

The chain couples TRBV9 to TRBJ2-7; weak D call: TRBD1 (6 bases). V lost 0 bases and J lost 1, with 8 bases in between. Germline CDR1 is SGDLS and CDR2 is YYNGEE. The CDR3 has 14 residues. The CDR3 loop reads CASSVGGQSYEQYF. As DNA, the CDR3 is TGTGCCAGCAGCGTAGGGGGGCAGTCCTACGAGCAGTACTTC.

The chain uses TRBV7-8 and TRBJ2-7; D unresolved. Trimming shortened V by 0 bases and J by 6 bases, and 3 bases separated the two germline ends. This CDR3 has 11 amino acids. Germline values: CDR1 SGHVS, CDR2 FQNEAQ. CDR3 sequence: CASSLAAEQYF. The CDR3, as DNA: TGTGCCAGCAGCTTAGCGGCCGAGCAGTACTTC.

The rearrangement uses TRBV15 and TRBJ2-7; either TRBD1 or TRBD2 may fit D (5 bases each). CDR3 length: 14 residues. Germline CDR1 and CDR2: LNHNV and YYDKDF (reference sequence). V shed 9 bases and J shed 2 bases, with 17 bases lying between them. CDR3 nucleotides: TGTGCCACAAGACGAGACCTGGGACCCTACGAGCAGTACTTC. Its translation is CATRRDLGPYEQYF.

The gene calls are TRBV6-5 and TRBJ2-7; D is possibly TRBD2 (6 bases). Germline V lookup: CDR1 MNHEY, CDR2 SVGAGI. The ends were cut back, 5 bases at V and 2 bases at J, with 16 bases in the middle. The CDR3 has 15 residues. As DNA, the CDR3 is TGTGCCAGCAGTGGGGATCGGACTACGCCCTACGAGCAGTACTTC. It specifies CASSGDRTTPYEQYF.

V and J are TRBV19 and TRBJ1-6; D is ambiguous. CDR3 length equals 16 residues. The V gene lost 3 bases and the J gene lost 8 bases, with 17 bases spanning the gap. CDR1 and CDR2 from the germline V gene are LNHDA and SQIVND (reference sequence). The CDR3 here is CASSISDPPIHSPLHF. CDR3 in DNA: TGTGCCAGTAGTATTTCGGACCCACCCATTCATTCACCCCTCCACTTT.

The V gene is TRBV7-9, the J gene TRBJ2-7; tentatively, D is TRBD2 (6 bases). Germline CDR1 and CDR2: SEHNR and FQNEAQ (reference sequence). V dropped 5 bases and J dropped 3 bases, with 17 bases sitting between them. The CDR3 runs 15 residues. This CDR3 reads CASSGGIGGFYEQYF. The CDR3 region has the DNA TGTGCCAGCAGCGGCGGGATAGGTGGCTTCTACGAGCAGTACTTC.

The chain is built from TRBV10-3 and TRBJ1-6; 9 positions match TRBD1. J gave up 5 bases and V 10 bases, and 9 bases lay outside the gene matches. CDR1 is ENHRY and CDR2 is SYGVKD in the germline V gene. This CDR3 is built from 15 residues. CDR3 bases: TGTGCCACCAGGGTCGGGACAGGGCATAATTCACCCCTCCACTTT. Residues: CATRVGTGHNSPLHF.

This chain uses TRBV11-2 with TRBJ2-6; weak D call: TRBD2 (5 bases). The CDR3 is 19 amino acids. CDR1 SGHAT and CDR2 FQNNGV come from the germline V gene. V was cut by 2 bases and J by 0 bases, with 17 bases left in between. The CDR3 here is CASSLRRAAVPSGANVLTF. CDR3 nucleotides: TGTGCCAGCAGCTTAAGACGAGCAGCGGTCCCCTCTGGGGCCAACGTCCTGACTTTC.

This clone was detected only a few times. The rearrangement uses TRBV18 and TRBJ1-6; D gene unclear. The CDR3 has 14 amino acids. Germline loops: CDR1 KGHSH, CDR2 LQKENI. Trimming pared 3 bases from V and 4 bases from J, leaving 7 bases between. The CDR3 DNA reads TGTGCCAGCTCACCCGAGGTGTATAATTCACCCCTCCACTTT. It specifies CASSPEVYNSPLHF.

The CDR3 region is CSVEKSPSGKLFF. For the CDR3, the DNA is TGCAGCGTTGAGAAAAGCCCCTCGGGGAAACTGTTTTTT. The rearrangement links TRBV29-1 to TRBJ1-4; no clear D. The germline gives CDR1 SQVTM, CDR2 ANQGSEA. V lost 3 bases, J lost 11 bases, and 16 bases lay in between. This CDR3 has 13 amino acids.

For this clone: At one boundary the junction diverges from the germline segment, which might be a read error. This chain links TRBV5-4 with TRBJ1-1, with 7 bases aligning to TRBD1. Germline V lookup: CDR1 SGHNT, CDR2 YYREEE (reference sequence). The CDR3 is made up of 15 amino acids. In DNA form, the CDR3 reads TGTGCCAGCAGCACGACAGGGTACATGAACACTGAAGCTCTCTTT. Encoded protein: CASSTTGYMNTEALF.

By its share, this clone is medium-sized. The chain uses TRBV19 and TRBJ1-2; no definite D call. Germline V gene sequence: CDR1 LNHDA, CDR2 SQIVND (reference sequence). The V and J ends lost 0 bases and 5 bases respectively, with 7 bases between them. The CDR3 runs to 13 residues. The CDR3 loop reads CASSIDLQYGYTF. The CDR3 DNA reads TGTGCCAGTAGTATAGATCTTCAATATGGCTACACCTTC.

The chain recombines TRBV15 with TRBJ2-6; 9 bases are shared with TRBD1. Germline V gives CDR1 LNHNV, CDR2 YYDKDF (reference sequence). This CDR3 has 18 amino acids. V lost 4 bases to trimming and J lost 0 bases; unmatched junction nucleotides: 7. In DNA form, the CDR3 reads TGTGCCACCAGCAAGGGACAGGGAATTCACTCTGGGGCCAACGTCCTGACTTTC. Amino acid sequence: CATSKGQGIHSGANVLTF.

The CDR3 nucleotides are TGTGCCAGCAGCTCGGGACATTTGCTCACAGATACGCAGTATTTT. Translation gives CASSSGHLLTDTQYF. The chain links TRBV11-2 to TRBJ2-3; D might be TRBD1 (6 bases). This CDR3 has 15 amino acids. The V end lost 4 bases, the J end lost 2 bases, and 13 bases lay between the germline ends. CDR1 is SGHAT and CDR2 is FQNNGV in the germline V gene.

In this sample, this clone turned up once. The chain joins TRBV5-5 to TRBJ1-2; a possible D gene is TRBD1 (5 bases). Germline loops: CDR1 SGHKS, CDR2 YYEKEE (reference sequence). The CDR3 contains 16 residues. The ends were cut back, 0 bases at V and 6 bases at J, with 18 bases in the middle. CDR3 sequence reads: CASSLALWGRPDGYTF. The CDR3 nucleotides read TGTGCCAGCAGCTTGGCCTTGTGGGGCAGGCCCGATGGCTACACCTTC. The full variable domain, rest sourced from reference TRBV5-5 and TRBJ1-2, is DAGVTQSPTHLIKTRGQQVTLRCSPISGHKSVSWYQQVLGQGPQFIFQYYEKEERGRGNFPDRFSARQFPNYSSELNVNALLLGDSALYLCASSLALWGRPDGYTFGSGTRLTVV.

V gene TRBV29-1 combines with J gene TRBJ1-1; D is perhaps TRBD1 (5 bases). V lost 3 bases, J lost 2 bases, and 13 bases lay in between. The CDR3 is made up of 14 amino acids. In germline, CDR1 is SQVTM, CDR2 ANQGSEA. CDR3 in amino acids: CSVEGRGLNTEAFF. DNA of the CDR3: TGCAGCGTTGAGGGGAGGGGCCTTAACACTGAAGCTTTCTTT.

This chain joins TRBV7-6 and TRBJ2-5, with 12 nucleotides matching TRBD1. Trimming cost V 5 bases and J 5 bases; bases outside gene matches: 21. Germline values: CDR1 SGHVS, CDR2 FNYEAQ. The CDR3 totals 20 residues. CDR3 sequence reads: CASSPARDRGRGKLWETQYF. CDR3 in DNA: TGTGCCAGCAGCCCAGCTCGGGACAGGGGGCGCGGAAAGTTGTGGGAGACCCAGTACTTC.

A note on this clone: Other DNA sequences in this sample translate to the same CDR3. The gene calls are TRBV18 and TRBJ1-5; 8 bases align to TRBD1. With V trimmed by 9 bases and J by 2 bases, 6 bases remained unmatched. Germline V lookup: CDR1 KGHSH, CDR2 LQKENI. The length of the CDR3 is 14 residues. The CDR3: CASSPGQGNQPQHF. DNA of the CDR3: TGTGCCAGTTCTCCGGGACAGGGCAATCAGCCCCAGCATTTT. Full variable domain (outside the CDR3, taken from reference TRBV18 and TRBJ1-5): NAGVMQNPRHLVRRRGQEARLRCSPMKGHSHVYWYRQLPEEGLKFMVYLQKENIIDESGMPKERFSAEFPKEGPSILRIQQVVRGDSAAYFCASSPGQGNQPQHFGDGTRLSIL.

This chain links TRBV5-1 with TRBJ2-3, with a weak D call TRBD1 (6 bases). CDR3 length: 15 amino acids. CDR1 and CDR2 from the germline V gene are SGHRS and YFSETQ. Deletions cut 4 bases from V and 1 base from J, with 13 bases between. CDR3 sequence (DNA): TGCGCCAGCAGCCTCTACAGGGTTGGCACAGATACGCAGTATTTT. This sequence encodes CASSLYRVGTDTQYF.

The chain couples TRBV7-2 to TRBJ1-1; D remains unclear. Per the germline V gene, CDR1 is SGHTA and CDR2 is FQGNSA. V was trimmed by 1 base and J by 8 bases, leaving 11 bases between them. The CDR3 runs to 13 residues. The CDR3 region has the DNA TGTGCCAGCAGCTTAGGTACTGTCAGGGAAGCTTTCTTT. This translates into CASSLGTVREAFF. Looking up the rest from reference TRBV7-2 and TRBJ1-1 gives the full variable domain: GAGVSQSPSNKVTEKGKDVELRCDPISGHTALYWYRQSLGQGLEFLIYFQGNSAPDKSGLPSDRFSAERTGGSVSTLTIQRTQQEDSAVYLCASSLGTVREAFFGQGTRLTVV.

This chain joins TRBV10-3 and TRBJ1-6; D remains ambiguous. The CDR3 loop spans 17 amino acids. Germline CDR1 reads ENHRY; CDR2 reads SYGVKD. V was trimmed by 1 base and J by 6 bases, leaving 16 bases between them. The CDR3 reads CAISEWGELTSNSPLHF. For the CDR3, the DNA is TGTGCCATCAGTGAGTGGGGAGAGCTAACCAGTAATTCACCCCTCCACTTT.

V is TRBV19 and J is TRBJ2-6; D tentatively reads TRBD1 or TRBD2 (5 bases each). Trimming shortened V by 4 bases and J by 0 bases, and 16 bases separated the two germline ends. This CDR3 has 18 residues. Germline values: CDR1 LNHDA, CDR2 SQIVND (reference sequence). CDR3 DNA: TGTGCCAGTAGTACCCTCTGGGCAGGGAGCTCTGGGGCCAACGTCCTGACTTTC. Translation: CASSTLWAGSSGANVLTF.

The V gene is TRBV5-1, the J gene TRBJ2-5; TRBD2 might be the D (6 bases). The germline V gene encodes CDR1 SGHRS and CDR2 YFSETQ. The CDR3 extends over 13 amino acids. Trimming cost V 4 bases and J 5 bases, with 12 bases left between them. The chain's CDR3 is CASSAAGLETQYF. The CDR3 nucleotides read TGCGCCAGCAGCGCAGCGGGTTTGGAGACCCAGTACTTC.